Presented here are 17 T cell receptor beta chains from one specimen sequenced in a study of blood T cell repertoires in COVID-19. The table came from immunoSEQ multiplex PCR; TCRdb's copy has only in-frame clones and leaves some out. The data hold 95,000 to 150,000 clones, with about four fifths observed a single time. Sequencing was carried out using PBMCs or T cells enriched from blood (not recorded which). These receptors all come from a woman aged 25 to 39 who had recovered from COVID-19.

This chain uses TRBV29-1 with TRBJ1-3, with D perhaps TRBD1 (6 bases). CDR1 and CDR2 from the germline V gene are SQVTM and ANQGSEA. The CDR3 contains 14 residues. With 3 bases removed from V and 2 bases from J, the gap between germline ends came to 11 bases. CDR3 DNA: TGCAGCGTTGAGGGGGGGGCGGCTGGAAACACCATATATTTT. Its translation: CSVEGGAAGNTIYF.

The chain couples TRBV5-5 to TRBJ2-1; 8 nucleotides match TRBD2. Per the germline V gene, CDR1 is SGHKS and CDR2 is YYEKEE (reference sequence). V trimming: 3 bases; J trimming: 6 bases; junction bases outside the gene matches: 8. This CDR3 region has 15 residues. The DNA of the CDR3 is TGTGCCAGCAGCTCAGCGGGAGCTGGAAGCAATGAGCAGTTCTTC. This codes for CASSSAGAGSNEQFF.

The chain couples TRBV12-3 or TRBV12-4 to TRBJ1-2, with D possibly TRBD1 on 5 matching bases. The V end was cut by 5 bases, the J end by 6 bases, with 13 bases between. The CDR3 spans 13 residues. CDR3 sequence (DNA): TGTGCCAGCAGTGTAGGTCAGGGCAATGGCTACACCTTC. Translating gives CASSVGQGNGYTF.

This chain links TRBV7-8 with TRBJ2-2; 7 bases align to TRBD2. CDR3 length equals 15 residues. V shed 4 bases and J 3 bases; nucleotides not matched to a gene: 5. Per the germline V gene, CDR1 is SGHVS and CDR2 is FQNEAQ. The CDR3 DNA reads TGTGCCAGCAGCTCACCGGGACTACACACCGGGGAGCTGTTTTTT. Encoded protein: CASSSPGLHTGELFF.

This chain joins TRBV18 and TRBJ1-4; 8 positions match TRBD1. V was pared by 3 bases and J by 5 bases, with 2 bases of the junction left unmatched. CDR3 length: 14 residues. Germline V lookup: CDR1 KGHSH, CDR2 LQKENI. CDR3 amino acids: CASSPRDRNEKLFF. The CDR3 bases are TGTGCCAGCTCACCCCGGGACAGGAATGAAAAACTGTTTTTT.

The chain carries TRBV5-5 and TRBJ1-1; 7 bases map to TRBD1. The junction had 12 bases not matched to a gene; V was cut back by 4 bases and J by 6 bases. The CDR3 length is 15 residues. CDR1 SGHKS and CDR2 YYEKEE come from the germline V gene (reference sequence). The CDR3 loop is CASSLATGVGAEAFF. The CDR3, as DNA: TGTGCCAGCAGCCTCGCAACAGGGGTTGGAGCTGAAGCTTTCTTT.

This rearrangement joins TRBV30 to TRBJ1-1; D gene unclear. V was shortened by 1 base and J by 3 bases, with 9 bases between the two germline ends. Per the germline V gene, CDR1 is GTSNPN and CDR2 is SVGIG (reference sequence). CDR3 length equals 13 residues. CDR3 sequence reads: CAWSGGSYTEAFF. The CDR3 DNA reads as TGTGCCTGGAGTGGCGGATCCTACACTGAAGCTTTCTTT.

The V and J genes are TRBV28 and TRBJ1-3; no definite D call. CDR1 and CDR2 from the germline V gene are MDHEN and SYDVKM. The CDR3 is 14 amino acids. The V gene lost 5 bases and the J gene lost 4 bases, with 12 bases spanning the gap. CDR3 sequence (DNA): TGTGCCAGCAGTGCCGCAGGAACCGGAAACACCATATATTTT. It translates to CASSAAGTGNTIYF.

The chain is built from TRBV6-5 and TRBJ1-5; 8 positions match TRBD1. Trimming removed 6 bases from V and 0 bases from J; junction bases left unmatched: 4. The CDR3 extends over 15 amino acids. CDR1 and CDR2 (germline): MNHEY, SVGAGI. The CDR3 DNA is TGTGCCAGCAGACCAGGACAGGGTAGCAATCAGCCCCAGCATTTT. Protein product: CASRPGQGSNQPQHF.

This clone was seen a single time. The chain joins TRBV9 to TRBJ2-1; TRBD2 aligns across 13 bases. Germline V CDR1 and CDR2: SGDLS, YYNGEE. V gave up 2 bases and J gave up 8 bases; unmatched junction bases: 10. The CDR3 extends over 17 amino acids. The CDR3 is CASSVRAGTSGTYEQFF. In nucleotides, the CDR3 is TGTGCCAGCAGCGTCCGCGCCGGGACTAGCGGGACCTATGAGCAGTTCTTC.

This chain connects TRBV5-1 to TRBJ2-5, with TRBD1 identical over 10 bases. Germline loops: CDR1 SGHRS, CDR2 YFSETQ. The CDR3 consists of 14 residues. V lost 4 bases to trimming and J lost 4 bases; unmatched junction nucleotides: 4. The CDR3 sequence: CASSGGTGVETQYF. CDR3 sequence (DNA): TGCGCCAGCAGCGGGGGGACAGGGGTAGAGACCCAGTACTTC.

The V gene is TRBV4-3, the J gene TRBJ2-2; D is uncertain. V was cut by 1 base and J by 5 bases, with 11 bases left in between. The CDR3 spans 15 residues. CDR1 and CDR2 (germline): LGHNA, YSLEER. In nucleotides, the CDR3 is TGCGCCAGCAGCCAAGCCGGAGTCTCAACCGGGGAGCTGTTTTTT. Protein sequence: CASSQAGVSTGELFF.

J is TRBJ1-1 and V is TRBV7-2; the match to TRBD1 covers 10 bases. V gave up 5 bases and J gave up 8 bases; unmatched junction bases: 11. CDR1 is SGHTA and CDR2 is FQGNSA in the germline V gene. This CDR3 spans 15 amino acids. In DNA form, the CDR3 reads TGTGCCAGCAGCGGGAAGGGACAGGGGAAAGGGGAAGCTTTCTTT. This sequence encodes CASSGKGQGKGEAFF. Together with reference TRBV7-2 and TRBJ1-1, the CDR3 gives the full variable domain: GAGVSQSPSNKVTEKGKDVELRCDPISGHTALYWYRQSLGQGLEFLIYFQGNSAPDKSGLPSDRFSAERTGGSVSTLTIQRTQQEDSAVYLCASSGKGQGKGEAFFGQGTRLTVV.

This chain joins TRBV18 and TRBJ2-2; 7 positions agree with TRBD2. This CDR3 region has 17 residues. The germline V gene has CDR1 KGHSH and CDR2 LQKENI. J lost 0 bases, V lost 1 base, and 5 bases had no gene match. Written as DNA, the CDR3 is TGTGCCAGCTCACCACGGTTAGGGACTACGAACACCGGGGAGCTGTTTTTT. Translated: CASSPRLGTTNTGELFF. The full variable domain, completed using reference TRBV18 and TRBJ2-2, is NAGVMQNPRHLVRRRGQEARLRCSPMKGHSHVYWYRQLPEEGLKFMVYLQKENIIDESGMPKERFSAEFPKEGPSILRIQQVVRGDSAAYFCASSPRLGTTNTGELFFGEGSRLTVL.

This chain connects TRBV13 to TRBJ2-4, with D perhaps TRBD2 (8 bases). CDR1 and CDR2 from the germline V gene are PRHDT and FYEKMQ (reference sequence). The CDR3 extends over 16 amino acids. V was clipped by 5 bases and J by 8 bases, with 22 bases between them. The CDR3 DNA reads as TGTGCCAGCAGCCCGGGAGGGGGCATAGAAGGGCACATTCAGTACTTC. Its translation is CASSPGGGIEGHIQYF.

CDR3 region: CASSPGLSPYEQYF. The CDR3 DNA reads TGCGCCAGCAGCCCGGGACTTTCACCCTACGAGCAGTACTTC. The genes are TRBV4-1 and TRBJ2-7, with a possible D match to TRBD2 (6 bases). The CDR3 runs to 14 residues. Trimming cost V 4 bases and J 2 bases, with 12 bases left between them. Germline V gene sequence: CDR1 MGHRA, CDR2 YSYEKL.

This chain joins TRBV28 and TRBJ1-2; TRBD1 might be the D (5 bases). The germline V and J ends were trimmed by 1 base and 6 bases, with 12 bases remaining between them. The CDR3 has 14 residues. Germline CDR1 MDHEN, CDR2 SYDVKM. CDR3 in DNA: TGTGCCAGCAGTTTATCCGGGCAGGGTAATGGCTACACCTTC. It yields the protein CASSLSGQGNGYTF.